A selection of T cell receptor beta chains follows, all from one sample in a study of blood T cell repertoires in COVID-19. Using immunoSEQ multiplex PCR, the repertoire was profiled, and TCRdb retains in-frame clones only, with some absent. This sample has about 310,000 clones; about nine tenths occur once, and the top ten carry roughly 5.3%. The material sequenced was PBMCs or T cells enriched from blood (not recorded which). Receptors were obtained from a man aged 55-75 years who had recovered from COVID-19. CDR3s include the opening cysteine and the closing phenylalanine or tryptophan. The order of the fields is clone size, D gene, J gene, V gene, CDR3 DNA, CDR3 protein. The D gene is left open where the match is weak. Size tells how often a clone was seen (once, few, many) or the class of an expanded clone, and some rows leave it out.

clone size: NA
D gene: TRBD1
J gene: TRBJ1-2
V gene: TRBV5-1
CDR3 DNA: TGCGCCAGCAGCTTGCTTGGACAGGTCCGTGGCTACACCTTC
CDR3 protein: CASSLLGQVRGYTF

clone size: NA
D gene: TRBD1
J gene: TRBJ2-2
V gene: TRBV7-9
CDR3 DNA: TGTGCCAGCAGCGTCCCTGTCGGGACAGGGTTAGCCGGGGAGCTGTTTTTT
CDR3 protein: CASSVPVGTGLAGELFF

clone size: once
D gene: NA
J gene: TRBJ1-5
V gene: TRBV2
CDR3 DNA: TGTGCCAGCAGTGAGCGAGGGCCCCAGCATTTT
CDR3 protein: CASSERGPQHF

clone size: NA
D gene: TRBD1
J gene: TRBJ2-2
V gene: TRBV11-3
CDR3 DNA: TGTGCCAGCAGCCTTCCGTCGGACAGGGGAGGCACCGGGGAGCTGTTTTTT
CDR3 protein: CASSLPSDRGGTGELFF

clone size: NA
D gene: NA
J gene: TRBJ2-1
V gene: TRBV7-3
CDR3 DNA: TGTGCCAGCAGCCTCTCGACGGACACCCTCCTCAATGAGCAGTTCTTC
CDR3 protein: CASSLSTDTLLNEQFF

clone size: NA
D gene: NA
J gene: TRBJ2-5
V gene: TRBV19
CDR3 DNA: TGTGCCAGTAGTATAGGGACTCCCCAAGAGACCCAGTACTTC
CDR3 protein: CASSIGTPQETQYF

clone size: NA
D gene: TRBD2
J gene: TRBJ2-3
V gene: TRBV29-1
CDR3 DNA: TGCAGCGTTGGGGGGCTAGCGGGAGGGGTCGATACGCAGTATTTT
CDR3 protein: CSVGGLAGGVDTQYF

clone size: NA
D gene: TRBD2
J gene: TRBJ2-3
V gene: TRBV11-2
CDR3 DNA: TGTGCCAGCAGCTTACGACTAGCGGGAGGTCGCACAGATACGCAGTATTTT
CDR3 protein: CASSLRLAGGRTDTQYF

clone size: NA
D gene: TRBD1
J gene: TRBJ2-3
V gene: TRBV7-2
CDR3 DNA: TGTGCCAGCAGCCTGGGACAGGGTTTAGATACGCAGTATTTT
CDR3 protein: CASSLGQGLDTQYF

clone size: NA
D gene: TRBD1
J gene: TRBJ2-7
V gene: TRBV10-1
CDR3 DNA: TGCGCCAGCAGTGAGTCTATTGAGACAGGGCAAGGAAGGTTCTACGAGCAGTACTTC
CDR3 protein: CASSESIETGQGRFYEQYF

clone size: once
D gene: NA
J gene: TRBJ1-1
V gene: TRBV7-9
CDR3 DNA: TGTGCCAGCAGCTTCGGAGACGTATTAACTGAAGCTTTCTTT
CDR3 protein: CASSFGDVLTEAFF

clone size: few
D gene: NA
J gene: TRBJ2-1
V gene: TRBV7-3
CDR3 DNA: TGTGCCAGCAGTCGTCAGCGTGCCTCCTACAATGAGCAGTTCTTC
CDR3 protein: CASSRQRASYNEQFF

clone size: NA
D gene: TRBD1
J gene: TRBJ2-1
V gene: TRBV5-6
CDR3 DNA: TGTGCCAGCAGCTGGGACAGCTACAATGAGCAGTTCTTC
CDR3 protein: CASSWDSYNEQFF

clone size: NA
D gene: NA
J gene: TRBJ1-5
V gene: TRBV18
CDR3 DNA: TGTGCCAGCTCACCACCGGGGCGACCGATCAATCAGCCCCAGCATTTT
CDR3 protein: CASSPPGRPINQPQHF

clone size: NA
D gene: TRBD1
J gene: TRBJ2-7
V gene: TRBV6-5
CDR3 DNA: TGTGCCAGCAGATCCGGACAGGGAGGACCCTACGAGCAGTACTTC
CDR3 protein: CASRSGQGGPYEQYF

clone size: NA
D gene: NA
J gene: TRBJ1-1
V gene: TRBV5-4
CDR3 DNA: TGTGCCAGCAGCCGAGAAGGTACGGGGACTGAAGCTTTCTTT
CDR3 protein: CASSREGTGTEAFF

clone size: NA
D gene: TRBD1
J gene: TRBJ1-2
V gene: TRBV9
CDR3 DNA: TGTGCCAGCAGCGTAGGTCAGGGGGCAGGATATGGCTACACCTTC
CDR3 protein: CASSVGQGAGYGYTF

clone size: NA
D gene: TRBD1
J gene: TRBJ2-6
V gene: TRBV18
CDR3 DNA: TGTGCCAGCTCACCGACAGGGGGCGCCGGGGCCAACGTCCTGACTTTC
CDR3 protein: CASSPTGGAGANVLTF

clone size: NA
D gene: TRBD1
J gene: TRBJ2-2
V gene: TRBV3-1/TRBV3-2
CDR3 DNA: TGTGCCAGCAGCCTTTATACGGGACAGGCGAACACCGGGGAGCTGTTTTTT
CDR3 protein: CASSLYTGQANTGELFF

clone size: NA
D gene: TRBD2
J gene: TRBJ2-1
V gene: TRBV5-4
CDR3 DNA: TGTGCCAGCACCTTCTGGGACTACTCCTACAATGAGCAGTTCTTC
CDR3 protein: CASTFWDYSYNEQFF

clone size: NA
D gene: TRBD2
J gene: TRBJ2-5
V gene: TRBV7-2
CDR3 DNA: TGTGCCAGCAGCTCACTAGCGGGAGGCGGGACCCAGTACTTC
CDR3 protein: CASSSLAGGGTQYF

clone size: NA
D gene: NA
J gene: TRBJ2-2
V gene: TRBV7-9
CDR3 DNA: TGTGCCAGCCTCGAACAGGGAAACTCGAACACCGGGGAGCTGTTTTTT
CDR3 protein: CASLEQGNSNTGELFF

clone size: NA
D gene: TRBD1
J gene: TRBJ1-4
V gene: TRBV6-2/TRBV6-3
CDR3 DNA: TGTGCCAGCAGTTACGGGACAGGCACCCTGTTTTTT
CDR3 protein: CASSYGTGTLFF

clone size: NA
D gene: NA
J gene: TRBJ1-2
V gene: TRBV29-1
CDR3 DNA: TGCAGCGTTGAAGACGAGGGTACACCTAACTATGGCTACACCTTC
CDR3 protein: CSVEDEGTPNYGYTF

clone size: NA
D gene: NA
J gene: TRBJ1-1
V gene: TRBV28
CDR3 DNA: TGTGCCAGCAGTACCTCCACCCGGGGAGGGGGCACTGAAGCTTTCTTT
CDR3 protein: CASSTSTRGGGTEAFF

clone size: NA
D gene: NA
J gene: TRBJ1-2
V gene: TRBV6-4
CDR3 DNA: TGTGCCAGCAAGGGCTCCCCCGGAGACAGTAACTATGGCTACACCTTC
CDR3 protein: CASKGSPGDSNYGYTF

clone size: NA
D gene: NA
J gene: TRBJ2-3
V gene: TRBV29-1
CDR3 DNA: TGCAGCGTTGAACGAGCTAGCACAGATACGCAGTATTTT
CDR3 protein: CSVERASTDTQYF

clone size: NA
D gene: NA
J gene: TRBJ1-5
V gene: TRBV28
CDR3 DNA: TGTGCCAGCATAGAGGGGAGGATGAATCAGCCCCAGCATTTT
CDR3 protein: CASIEGRMNQPQHF

clone size: NA
D gene: TRBD2
J gene: TRBJ2-3
V gene: TRBV5-1
CDR3 DNA: TGCGCCAGCAGGGGGGGACTAGCTGCCGCAGATACGCAGTATTTT
CDR3 protein: CASRGGLAAADTQYF

clone size: NA
D gene: TRBD2
J gene: TRBJ2-7
V gene: TRBV28
CDR3 DNA: TGTGCCAGCAGCTTCGCCGGGACTAGCCCACCCTACGAGCAGTACTTC
CDR3 protein: CASSFAGTSPPYEQYF

clone size: NA
D gene: TRBD2
J gene: TRBJ2-7
V gene: TRBV6-5
CDR3 DNA: TGTGCCAGCAGTTACTGGACTAGCGGGAGTTACGAGCAGTACTTC
CDR3 protein: CASSYWTSGSYEQYF

clone size: NA
D gene: NA
J gene: TRBJ2-1
V gene: TRBV24-1
CDR3 DNA: TGTGCCACCAGTGATCGAAGGACTGGAAACAATGAGCAGTTCTTC
CDR3 protein: CATSDRRTGNNEQFF

clone size: NA
D gene: TRBD2
J gene: TRBJ2-7
V gene: TRBV19
CDR3 DNA: TGTGCCAGCAGGGACAGGGGGACTAGCGGGAGACCCTACGAGCAGTACTTC
CDR3 protein: CASRDRGTSGRPYEQYF

clone size: NA
D gene: NA
J gene: TRBJ1-5
V gene: TRBV19
CDR3 DNA: TGTGCCAGTAGTATAGAAGGACAGAAAAATCAGCCCCAGCATTTT
CDR3 protein: CASSIEGQKNQPQHF

clone size: NA
D gene: NA
J gene: TRBJ2-1
V gene: TRBV5-5
CDR3 DNA: TGTGCCAGCACCAAATCCGATGGCCGCTCCTACAATGAGCAGTTCTTC
CDR3 protein: CASTKSDGRSYNEQFF

clone size: NA
D gene: NA
J gene: TRBJ2-1
V gene: TRBV27
CDR3 DNA: TGTGCCAGCAGTTTAGAGGTCTACAATGAGCAGTTCTTC
CDR3 protein: CASSLEVYNEQFF

clone size: NA
D gene: NA
J gene: TRBJ2-7
V gene: TRBV20-1
CDR3 DNA: TGCAGTGCTAGTATCCTAAAGGAGCAGTACTTC
CDR3 protein: CSASILKEQYF

clone size: once
D gene: TRBD1
J gene: TRBJ1-5
V gene: TRBV6-5
CDR3 DNA: TGTGCCATAGACCGGGACAGGCATAGCAATCAGCCCCAGCATTTT
CDR3 protein: CAIDRDRHSNQPQHF

clone size: NA
D gene: NA
J gene: TRBJ2-5
V gene: TRBV5-1
CDR3 DNA: TGCGCCAGCAGCTTTCACAGGAGGGAGGAAGAGACCCAGTACTTC
CDR3 protein: CASSFHRREEETQYF

clone size: NA
D gene: TRBD1
J gene: TRBJ1-5
V gene: TRBV18
CDR3 DNA: TGTGCCAGCTCAAACCAGGGGGCAGGTCAGCCCCAGCATTTT
CDR3 protein: CASSNQGAGQPQHF

clone size: NA
D gene: TRBD1
J gene: TRBJ2-1
V gene: TRBV24-1
CDR3 DNA: TGTGCCACCAGTGATTCCGGGACAGGGTCGATCAATGAGCAGTTCTTC
CDR3 protein: CATSDSGTGSINEQFF

clone size: NA
D gene: TRBD2
J gene: TRBJ2-7
V gene: TRBV5-6
CDR3 DNA: TGTGCCAGCAGGGAGACTAGCGGGAGGGGGTACGAGCAGTACTTC
CDR3 protein: CASRETSGRGYEQYF

clone size: NA
D gene: NA
J gene: TRBJ1-4
V gene: TRBV27
CDR3 DNA: TGTGCCAGCAGTCCCCGACAGCCAACTAATGAAAAACTGTTTTTT
CDR3 protein: CASSPRQPTNEKLFF

clone size: NA
D gene: TRBD1
J gene: TRBJ1-5
V gene: TRBV7-9
CDR3 DNA: TGTGCCAGCAGCGCACCCGGGACAGGGGGAAATCAGCCCCAGCATTTT
CDR3 protein: CASSAPGTGGNQPQHF

clone size: NA
D gene: NA
J gene: TRBJ1-1
V gene: TRBV18
CDR3 DNA: TGTGCCAGCTCACCACCAGGGGGTAGTAACACTGAAGCTTTCTTT
CDR3 protein: CASSPPGGSNTEAFF

clone size: NA
D gene: TRBD1
J gene: TRBJ1-1
V gene: TRBV30
CDR3 DNA: TGTGCCGGGGGGGGACAGGGGAGGACTGAAGCTTTCTTT
CDR3 protein: CAGGGQGRTEAFF

clone size: once
D gene: TRBD2
J gene: TRBJ2-2
V gene: TRBV14
CDR3 DNA: TGTGCCAGCAGCCAAAGGCTAGCGGGACTATTCACCGGGGAGCTGTTTTTT
CDR3 protein: CASSQRLAGLFTGELFF

clone size: NA
D gene: NA
J gene: TRBJ2-2
V gene: TRBV7-2
CDR3 DNA: TGTGCCAGCAGTCGGCAGGGCGTCACCGGGGAGCTGTTTTTT
CDR3 protein: CASSRQGVTGELFF

clone size: NA
D gene: TRBD2
J gene: TRBJ2-2
V gene: TRBV5-1
CDR3 DNA: TGCGCCAGCAGCCTTAGCGGGGCCACCGGGGAGCTGTTTTTT
CDR3 protein: CASSLSGATGELFF

clone size: many
D gene: NA
J gene: TRBJ1-5
V gene: TRBV19
CDR3 DNA: TGTGCCAGTAGTAAACGACAGATCAATCAGCCCCAGCATTTT
CDR3 protein: CASSKRQINQPQHF

clone size: few
D gene: TRBD1
J gene: TRBJ2-1
V gene: TRBV24-1
CDR3 DNA: TGTGCCACCGAAGGGGACAGCAATGAGCAGTTCTTC
CDR3 protein: CATEGDSNEQFF

clone size: NA
D gene: NA
J gene: TRBJ2-1
V gene: TRBV10-1
CDR3 DNA: TGCGCCAGCACCCCCTGGGGCTACCACTCCTACAATGAGCAGTTCTTC
CDR3 protein: CASTPWGYHSYNEQFF

clone size: NA
D gene: TRBD1
J gene: TRBJ2-7
V gene: TRBV18
CDR3 DNA: TGTGCCAGCTCAAAGGACAGGGCACAAACCTACGAGCAGTACTTC
CDR3 protein: CASSKDRAQTYEQYF

clone size: once
D gene: NA
J gene: TRBJ1-1
V gene: TRBV5-1
CDR3 DNA: TGCGCCAGCAGCTTGGAGGCCAGGGAAGCTTTCTTT
CDR3 protein: CASSLEAREAFF